This passage covers 22 T cell receptor beta chains from one sample sequenced in a study of early T cells in non-severe SARS-CoV-2 infection. Via MiXCR, TCRdb re-called the 5' RACE reads, giving one row per CDR3 protein. The data show 35,000 to 45,000 distinct CDR3 sequences, 9% to 15% seen once. Input material: whole blood. All receptors derive from an adult who was a healthcare worker with PCR-confirmed SARS-CoV-2 infection or an uninfected control (not recorded which).

This clonotype has a count of ten or more. This sequence joins TRBV28 and TRBJ2-7; a weak D match, TRBD2 (6 bases). Germline V lookup: CDR1 MDHEN, CDR2 SYDVKM. The V gene lost 6 bases and the J gene lost 7 bases, with 22 bases spanning the gap. The CDR3 has 15 residues. For the CDR3, the DNA is TGTGCCAGCAGCCTCGTCAGACCGGGACTTAGTGAGCAGTACTTC. Protein product: CASSLVRPGLSEQYF.

The rearrangement joins TRBV20-1 to TRBJ2-5, with D tentatively TRBD2 (7 bases). The V end was cut by 3 bases, the J end by 2 bases, with 19 bases between. The CDR3 covers 16 residues. The germline V gene encodes CDR1 DFQATT and CDR2 SNEGSKA (reference sequence). Written as DNA, the CDR3 is TGCAGTGCTAGTGGATTCGGCGGGGGCCTACAAGAGACCCAGTACTTC. Translation: CSASGFGGGLQETQYF.

At least ten counts were recorded for this clonotype. This rearrangement joins TRBV29-1 to TRBJ2-7; D might be TRBD1 (6 bases). Per the germline V gene, CDR1 is SQVTM and CDR2 is ANQGSEA. The V end was cut by 4 bases, the J end by 2 bases, with 9 bases between. This CDR3 has 12 amino acids. The CDR3: CSVGGQTYEQYF. DNA of the CDR3: TGCAGCGTTGGAGGACAGACCTACGAGCAGTACTTC.

This clonotype was counted only a few times. The V and J genes are TRBV15 and TRBJ2-1, with 8 bases fitting TRBD2. Germline V lookup: CDR1 LNHNV, CDR2 YYDKDF (reference sequence). V shed 2 bases and J 3 bases; nucleotides not matched to a gene: 3. The CDR3 is 15 amino acids. The chain's CDR3 is CATSRQTSGYNEQFF. The DNA of the CDR3 is TGTGCCACCAGCAGACAAACTAGCGGCTACAATGAGCAGTTCTTC.

The chain uses TRBV6-5 and TRBJ1-1; D call uncertain. This CDR3 contains 13 residues. Deletions cut 7 bases from V and 1 base from J, with 10 bases between. Germline V lookup: CDR1 MNHEY, CDR2 SVGAGI. The CDR3, as DNA: TGTGCCAGCAACGTACACCCGAACACTGAAGCTTTCTTT. Translation: CASNVHPNTEAFF.

V usage is TRBV12-3 or TRBV12-4 and J usage is TRBJ1-6; D perhaps matches TRBD1 (6 bases). The V gene lost 5 bases and the J gene lost 7 bases, with 9 bases spanning the gap. CDR3 length: 13 residues. The CDR3: CASSNQGNSPLHF. DNA of the CDR3: TGTGCCAGCAGTAATCAGGGGAATTCACCCCTCCACTTT.

This clonotype has a count of ten or more. The V gene is TRBV3-1, the J gene TRBJ1-4; no reliable D call. The germline V gene has CDR1 LGHDT and CDR2 YNNKEL (reference sequence). The CDR3 is 14 amino acids. The germline V and J ends were trimmed by 8 bases and 0 bases, with 10 bases remaining between them. The CDR3 loop reads CASHNSATNEKLFF. The CDR3 DNA is TGTGCCAGCCATAACAGCGCAACTAATGAAAAACTGTTTTTT.

This clonotype was counted at least ten times. The rearrangement joins TRBV6-4 to TRBJ1-1, with TRBD1 as a possible D gene (6 bases). The CDR3 sequence is 16 residues long. Germline V gene data show CDR1 as MRHNA and CDR2 as SNTAGT. Trimming took 0 bases from V and 2 from J, leaving 13 bases between them. CDR3 sequence: CASSDSPDRLNTEAFF. The CDR3, as DNA: TGTGCCAGCAGTGACTCTCCCGACAGGCTAAACACTGAAGCTTTCTTT.

This clonotype was seen many times. V gene TRBV5-5 combines with J gene TRBJ2-3; D is possibly TRBD2 (5 bases). The CDR3 is 14 residues long. With 2 bases removed from V and 4 bases from J, the gap between germline ends came to 11 bases. Per the germline V gene, CDR1 is SGHKS and CDR2 is YYEKEE (reference sequence). This CDR3 is CASSFGLAADTQYF. CDR3 bases: TGTGCCAGCAGCTTCGGGCTAGCCGCAGATACGCAGTATTTT. Using reference TRBV5-5 and TRBJ2-3 for the parts outside the CDR3, the full variable domain is DAGVTQSPTHLIKTRGQQVTLRCSPISGHKSVSWYQQVLGQGPQFIFQYYEKEERGRGNFPDRFSARQFPNYSSELNVNALLLGDSALYLCASSFGLAADTQYFGPGTRLTVL.

The chain carries TRBV11-2 and TRBJ2-3; 10 nucleotides match TRBD2. In germline, CDR1 is SGHAT, CDR2 FQNNGV. This CDR3 has 15 amino acids. The V and J ends lost 6 bases and 2 bases, in that order; junction bases with no gene match: 5. The CDR3 DNA is TGTGCCAGCAGTAAACTAGCGGGGATCACAGATACGCAGTATTTT. This translates into CASSKLAGITDTQYF.

The chain has TRBV6-5 and TRBJ2-7, with D hard to call. CDR3 length: 15 residues. CDR1 and CDR2 (germline): MNHEY, SVGAGI. Trimming removed 2 bases from V and 3 bases from J, with 14 bases in between. DNA for the CDR3: TGTGCCAGCAGTTACAACCCCCTCTCAGGCTACGAGCAGTACTTC. Residues: CASSYNPLSGYEQYF.

Many counts were recorded for this clonotype. This chain links TRBV27 with TRBJ1-2; 8 nucleotides agree with TRBD1. The CDR3 covers 13 residues. The ends lost 5 bases at V and 7 bases at J; junction bases unmatched: 6. Germline V gene lookup returns CDR1 MNHEY and CDR2 SMNVEV (reference sequence). The CDR3: CASSMQGAGGYTF. The CDR3 coding sequence is TGTGCCAGCAGTATGCAGGGGGCGGGTGGCTACACCTTC.

The V call is TRBV7-6, the J call TRBJ2-3; D ambiguous. The germline gives CDR1 SGHVS, CDR2 FNYEAQ. The CDR3 totals 14 residues. V lost 3 bases and J lost 4, with 11 bases in between. This CDR3 is CASSFLILPDTQYF. As DNA, the CDR3 is TGTGCCAGCAGCTTTCTAATTCTCCCAGATACGCAGTATTTT.

This clonotype occurred many times. This sequence joins TRBV19 and TRBJ1-2; perhaps TRBD1 as D (5 bases). Germline loops: CDR1 LNHDA, CDR2 SQIVND (reference sequence). The length of the CDR3 is 15 residues. Trimming removed 1 base from V and 4 bases from J, with 13 bases in between. CDR3 sequence (DNA): TGTGCCAGTAGTATAGCGGCCAGGGAGACCTATGGCTACACCTTC. Translated: CASSIAARETYGYTF.

This clonotype turned up a few times. V and J are TRBV7-2 and TRBJ1-4; 7 positions agree with TRBD1. Germline V gene sequence: CDR1 SGHTA, CDR2 FQGNSA. CDR3 length: 15 amino acids. V lost 5 bases, J lost 3 bases, and 6 bases stayed unmatched. The CDR3 loop reads CASSVAGTANEKLFF. DNA for the CDR3: TGTGCCAGCAGCGTCGCCGGGACAGCTAATGAAAAACTGTTTTTT.

The chain has TRBV3-1 and TRBJ2-1; D is undetermined. CDR1 is LGHDT and CDR2 is YNNKEL in the germline V gene (reference sequence). This CDR3 has 11 amino acids. Trimming left V 6 bases short and J 12 bases short, with 12 bases between. CDR3 sequence (DNA): TGTGCCAGCAGTTACGCGGATAGGCAGTTCTTC. It codes for CASSYADRQFF.

This clonotype showed up many times. The V gene is TRBV18, the J gene TRBJ1-1; possible D gene TRBD1, 5 bases. The CDR3 extends over 15 amino acids. The V gene lost 6 bases and the J gene lost 4 bases, with 18 bases spanning the gap. CDR1 KGHSH and CDR2 LQKENI come from the germline V gene. The CDR3 loop reads CASSSDLQGSTEAFF. The CDR3 coding sequence is TGTGCCAGCTCGTCTGATTTGCAGGGTAGCACTGAAGCTTTCTTT.

Regarding this clonotype: Compared with germline, one end of the junction differs, possibly owing to a read error. The chain has TRBV12-3 or TRBV12-4 and TRBJ1-6; the D gene is possibly TRBD1 (6 bases). The CDR3 extends over 13 amino acids. Here the CDR3 reads CASRGGGNSPLHF. In DNA form, the CDR3 reads TGTGCTAGCAGGGGAGGCGGGAATTCACCCCTCCACTTT.

This clonotype was observed a few times. The rearrangement uses TRBV29-1 and TRBJ1-2, with no clear D. V lost 8 bases to trimming and J lost 5 bases, with 9 bases between them. CDR1 SQVTM and CDR2 ANQGSEA come from the germline V gene. The CDR3 sequence is 10 residues long. CDR3: CSTDGYGYTF. The CDR3 DNA is TGCAGCACCGACGGGTATGGCTACACCTTC. Full variable domain (remainder filled in from reference TRBV29-1 and TRBJ1-2): SAVISQKPSRDICQRGTSLTIQCQVDSQVTMMFWYRQQPGQSLTLIATANQGSEATYESGFVIDKFPISRPNLTFSTLTVSNMSPEDSSIYLCSTDGYGYTFGSGTRLTVV.

This clonotype was counted ten times or more. The chain has TRBV7-2 and TRBJ1-2, with D unclear. The CDR3 runs to 14 residues. Germline CDR1 reads SGHTA; CDR2 reads FQGNSA. Trimming removed 2 bases from V and 4 bases from J, with 11 bases in between. The CDR3 nucleotides are TGTGCCAGCAGCTTACGGAACGAGGGCTATGGCTACACCTTC. Translated: CASSLRNEGYGYTF.

This clonotype was picked up a small number of times. This rearrangement joins TRBV19 to TRBJ2-1, with 8 bases matching TRBD2. Trimming at V came to 4 bases and at J to 8 bases, leaving 10 bases not matched to a gene. CDR1 is LNHDA and CDR2 is SQIVND in the germline V gene (reference sequence). The CDR3 is 15 amino acids. For the CDR3, the DNA is TGTGCCAGTAGTAGGACCGGGACTAGTACCTATGAGCAGTTCTTC. Protein sequence: CASSRTGTSTYEQFF.

This clonotype was observed a few times. The V and J genes are TRBV29-1 and TRBJ2-7; D is unclear. V lost 7 bases to trimming and J lost 5 bases, with 12 bases between them. In germline, CDR1 is SQVTM, CDR2 ANQGSEA. The CDR3 sequence is 11 residues long. CDR3: CSAAVSHEQYF. The CDR3 nucleotides are TGCAGCGCCGCCGTAAGCCACGAGCAGTACTTC.